Shown below are 12 T cell receptor beta chains from a single sample sequenced in a study of blood T cell repertoires in COVID-19 (dated by TCRdb to about 2020). The library was produced with the immunoSEQ multiplex PCR assay. Imported from immuneACCESS, the table was reduced by TCRdb to in-frame sequences with V and J called. These copies leave out some clones; in studies compared against another copy, an unresolved V gene accounts for under half, and the cause of the remainder is not known. The sample contains around 450,000 clones, roughly nine tenths of them found a single time. The ten largest clones represent under 0.75% of the sample. Sequenced material: PBMCs or T cells enriched from blood (not recorded which). The receptors shown here come from a woman between 18 and 30 years old who had recovered from COVID-19.

The J gene is TRBJ2-5, the V gene TRBV5-8, with 9 bases that match TRBD1. This CDR3 region has 17 residues. The germline V gene encodes CDR1 SGHTS and CDR2 YDEGEE. Trimming at V came to 5 bases and at J to 4 bases, leaving 15 bases not matched to a gene. In DNA form, the CDR3 reads TGTGCCAGCAGATTTAACAGGGGGCTAGGAGGAGGAGAGACCCAGTACTTC. Translating gives CASRFNRGLGGGETQYF.

V and J are TRBV11-2 and TRBJ2-7; D is undetermined. The germline V gene has CDR1 SGHAT and CDR2 FQNNGV. The CDR3 spans 17 residues. The V gene lost 0 bases and the J gene lost 4 bases, with 19 bases spanning the gap. The CDR3 loop is CASSLDGGTAIFYEQYF. The CDR3 coding sequence is TGTGCCAGCAGCTTAGATGGTGGAACAGCAATTTTTTACGAGCAGTACTTC.

The chain couples TRBV10-3 to TRBJ1-1, with unresolved D. This CDR3 is 15 amino acids long. The V end lost 0 bases, the J end lost 6 bases, and 14 bases lay between the germline ends. Germline V gives CDR1 ENHRY, CDR2 SYGVKD. DNA of the CDR3: TGTGCCATCAGTGAGTCGGGGAGAAATAGAGCTGAAGCTTTCTTT. Translation gives CAISESGRNRAEAFF.

This chain connects TRBV5-8 to TRBJ2-3, with D possibly being TRBD1 (6 bases). V shed 5 bases and J shed 5 bases, with 21 bases lying between them. There are 16 residues in the CDR3. CDR1 and CDR2 (germline): SGHTS, YDEGEE. The CDR3 loop is CASRNRPGQGRDTQYF. DNA for the CDR3: TGTGCCAGCAGAAACAGGCCGGGACAAGGGCGAGATACGCAGTATTTT.

This rearrangement joins TRBV5-1 to TRBJ2-7, with 14 bases matching TRBD2. The germline V gene encodes CDR1 SGHRS and CDR2 YFSETQ. The CDR3 totals 16 residues. The V gene end was trimmed by 5 bases and the J gene end by 5 bases; junction bases not matched to a gene: 9. This chain's CDR3 is CASRTSGGASPHEQYF. CDR3 nucleotide sequence: TGCGCCAGCAGGACTAGCGGGGGGGCATCCCCCCACGAGCAGTACTTC.

This chain's CDR3 is CASSIDDTGGETQYF. The CDR3, as DNA: TGTGCCAGTAGTATAGATGATACAGGGGGAGAGACCCAGTACTTC. J is TRBJ2-5 and V is TRBV19; 8 bases are shared with TRBD1. The V gene end was trimmed by 0 bases and the J gene end by 4 bases; junction bases not matched to a gene: 4. Germline loops: CDR1 LNHDA, CDR2 SQIVND (reference sequence). The CDR3 covers 15 residues.

Details on this clone: Germline and junction disagree at one end, which may indicate a read error. The CDR3 protein is CASSVAGGFNEQFF. The CDR3 nucleotides are TGTGCCAGCAGCGTAGCGGGGGGGTTCAATGAGCAGTTCTTC. This chain connects TRBV7-2 to TRBJ2-1, with TRBD2 identical over 11 bases. The CDR3 runs 14 residues. Germline lookup yields CDR1 SGHTA and CDR2 FQGNSA.

This chain joins TRBV5-1 and TRBJ1-2; the match to TRBD1 covers 9 bases. CDR3 length equals 14 residues. Germline CDR1 and CDR2: SGHRS and YFSETQ. V was clipped by 3 bases and J by 6 bases; unmatched bases: 6. The CDR3 sequence: CASSSGTGKDGYTF. DNA of the CDR3: TGCGCCAGCAGCTCCGGGACAGGGAAAGATGGCTACACCTTC.

This clone showed up just a few times. The chain recombines TRBV15 with TRBJ1-2; 7 bases line up with TRBD1. Germline CDR1 is LNHNV and CDR2 is YYDKDF (reference sequence). V shed 0 bases, J shed 3 bases, and the junction held 7 bases outside the gene matches. The CDR3 consists of 16 residues. The chain's CDR3 is CATSRDINDRDYGYTF. CDR3 coding DNA: TGTGCCACCAGCAGAGATATCAATGACAGGGACTATGGCTACACCTTC.

The gene calls are TRBV28 and TRBJ1-5; TRBD1 might be the D (5 bases). CDR3 length equals 15 residues. V was shortened by 3 bases and J by 2 bases, with 11 bases between the two germline ends. Per the germline V gene, CDR1 is MDHEN and CDR2 is SYDVKM. CDR3 in amino acids: CASSFGGTGNQPQHF. CDR3 DNA sequence: TGTGCCAGCAGTTTCGGGGGGACGGGCAATCAGCCCCAGCATTTT.

In this sample, this clone turned up once. The gene calls are TRBV7-2 and TRBJ2-1; tentatively, D is TRBD2 (5 bases). Germline V gene data show CDR1 as SGHTA and CDR2 as FQGNSA. Trimming stripped 2 bases from V and 9 bases from J, with 11 bases between. CDR3 length: 13 amino acids. The CDR3 DNA sequence: TGTGCCAGCAGCTTAACCCTAGCTGCTGAGCAGTTCTTC. This encodes CASSLTLAAEQFF.

V and J are TRBV7-9 and TRBJ1-1; D uncertain. Germline V gene data show CDR1 as SEHNR and CDR2 as FQNEAQ (reference sequence). This CDR3 region has 14 residues. The V gene lost 4 bases and the J gene lost 4 bases, with 13 bases spanning the gap. CDR3: CASSSQWFSTEAFF. CDR3 DNA sequence: TGTGCCAGCAGCTCCCAGTGGTTCAGCACTGAAGCTTTCTTT.